This T cell receptor (beta chain) was documented in a study of CD8 T cells in ankylosing spondylitis. V shed 6 bases and J shed 2 bases, with 21 bases lying between them. The CDR3 length is 16 residues. Germline V gene lookup returns CDR1 DFQATT and CDR2 SNEGSKA (reference sequence). Quantitative 5'-RACE with molecular barcodes generated TCR beta libraries. Each CDR3 protein gets one entry after TCRdb re-called the 5' RACE reads with MiXCR. The sample carries around 280,000 distinct CDR3 sequences, around 20% recorded once. Study results and caveats: Some motif variants had been reported before (in reactive arthritis synovial fluid and blood). A motif in TCR beta, a set of roughly 8 highly homologous variants, appeared characteristic of ankylosing spondylitis blood.

On this clonotype itself: The antigen remains undetermined.

The chain is built from TRBV20-1 and TRBJ2-3; TRBD2 is a possible D gene (5 bases). Sequencing was done on a sample of blood, either unsorted or a sorted T cell fraction (not recorded which). The TCR comes from a male donor with ankylosing spondylitis or in good health (not recorded which). This CDR3 is CSANLGLVRSTDTQYF. DNA for the CDR3: TGCAGTGCCAATCTCGGACTTGTTAGATCCACAGATACGCAGTATTTT.